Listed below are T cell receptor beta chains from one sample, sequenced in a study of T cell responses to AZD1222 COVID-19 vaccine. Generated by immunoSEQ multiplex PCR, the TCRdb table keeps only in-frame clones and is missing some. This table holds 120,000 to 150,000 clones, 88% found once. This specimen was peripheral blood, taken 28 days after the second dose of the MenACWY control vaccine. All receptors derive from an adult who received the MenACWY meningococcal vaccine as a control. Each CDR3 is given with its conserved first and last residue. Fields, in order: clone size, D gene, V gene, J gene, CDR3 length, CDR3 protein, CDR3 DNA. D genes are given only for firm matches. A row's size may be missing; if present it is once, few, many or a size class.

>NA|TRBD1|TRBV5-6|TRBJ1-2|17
CASSLAEGAASSYGYTF
TGTGCCAGCAGCTTGGCCGAGGGGGCAGCGTCGTCGTATGGCTACACCTTC
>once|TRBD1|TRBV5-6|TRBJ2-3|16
CASSQGQYPSTDTQYF
TGTGCCAGCAGCCAGGGACAGTACCCAAGCACAGATACGCAGTATTTT
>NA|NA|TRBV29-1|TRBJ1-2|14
CSVGHPERASGYTF
TGCAGCGTTGGACATCCAGAACGGGCCTCTGGCTACACCTTC
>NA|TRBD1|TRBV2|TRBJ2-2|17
CASSRTNRGPNTGELFF
TGTGCCAGCAGTCGAACCAACAGGGGACCCAACACCGGGGAGCTGTTTTTT
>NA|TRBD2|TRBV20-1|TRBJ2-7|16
CSASTHLAGGPYEQYF
TGCAGTGCTAGTACCCATCTAGCGGGAGGGCCGTACGAGCAGTACTTC
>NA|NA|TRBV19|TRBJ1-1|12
CASSIPRTEAFF
TGTGCCAGTAGTATCCCTAGGACTGAAGCTTTCTTT
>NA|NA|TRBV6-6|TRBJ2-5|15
CASSSLRRSQETQYF
TGTGCCAGCAGTTCACTGAGGAGGTCCCAAGAGACCCAGTACTTC
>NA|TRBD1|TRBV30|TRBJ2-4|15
CAWSVGRGPQNIQYF
TGTGCCTGGAGTGTAGGCAGGGGGCCCCAAAACATTCAGTACTTC
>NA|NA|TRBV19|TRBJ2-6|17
CASSKGLGDSGANVLTF
TGTGCCAGTAGTAAGGGGTTGGGGGACTCTGGGGCCAACGTCCTGACTTTC
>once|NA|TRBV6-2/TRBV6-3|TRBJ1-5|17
CASSFVSGRNSNQPQHF
TGTGCCAGCAGTTTCGTTTCCGGACGAAATAGCAATCAGCCCCAGCATTTT
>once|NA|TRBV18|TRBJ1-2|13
CASSPDRNYGYTF
TGTGCCAGCTCACCCGACAGGAACTATGGCTACACCTTC
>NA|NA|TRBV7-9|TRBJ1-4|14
CASSLAGIREKLFF
TGTGCCAGCAGCTTAGCAGGGATCCGGGAAAAACTGTTTTTT
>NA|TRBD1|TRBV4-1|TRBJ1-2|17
CASSLDPGTGYNYGYTF
TGCGCCAGCAGCCTAGACCCCGGGACAGGCTACAACTATGGCTACACCTTC
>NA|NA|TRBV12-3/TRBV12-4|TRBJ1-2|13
CASTGGRNYGYTF
TGTGCCAGCACCGGGGGTAGAAACTATGGCTACACCTTC
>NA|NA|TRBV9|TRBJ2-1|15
CASSRRAVSYNEQFF
TGTGCCAGCAGTCGCCGGGCCGTATCCTACAATGAGCAGTTCTTC
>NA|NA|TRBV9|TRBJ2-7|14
CASSVARVSYEQYF
TGTGCCAGCAGCGTAGCGAGGGTCTCCTACGAGCAGTACTTC
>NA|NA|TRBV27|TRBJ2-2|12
CASNTWGGELFF
TGTGCCAGCAACACCTGGGGGGGGGAGCTGTTTTTT
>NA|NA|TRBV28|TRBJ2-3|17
CATFSGGDSRHRDTQYF
TGTGCCACCTTCTCCGGGGGGGACAGCCGTCATAGGGATACGCAGTATTTT
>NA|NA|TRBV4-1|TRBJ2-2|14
CASSRQLVPGELFF
TGCGCCAGCTCCAGACAACTCGTTCCCGGGGAGCTGTTTTTT
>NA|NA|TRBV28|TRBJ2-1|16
CASSSPGTANYNEQFF
TGTGCCAGCAGTTCTCCGGGGACGGCTAACTACAATGAGCAGTTCTTC
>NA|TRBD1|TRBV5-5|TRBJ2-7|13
CASSLTGVGEQYF
TGTGCCAGCAGCCTAACAGGGGTCGGCGAGCAGTACTTC
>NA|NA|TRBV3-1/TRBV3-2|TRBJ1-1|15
CASRDTAGKNTEAFF
TGTGCCAGCAGGGATACAGCGGGGAAGAACACTGAAGCTTTCTTT
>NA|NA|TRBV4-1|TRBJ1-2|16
CASSQGALSGPYGYTF
TGCGCCAGCAGCCAGGGGGCACTTTCGGGCCCCTATGGCTACACCTTC
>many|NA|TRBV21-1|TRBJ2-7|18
CASSKVGSGSRSSYEQYF
NA
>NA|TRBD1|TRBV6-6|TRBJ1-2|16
CASSSLRTGGTYGYTF
TGTGCCAGCAGTTCCCTCCGGACAGGGGGCACCTATGGCTACACCTTC
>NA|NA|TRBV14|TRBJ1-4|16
CASSQEISGSGEKLFF
TGTGCCAGCAGCCAAGAGATATCAGGTTCTGGGGAAAAACTGTTTTTT
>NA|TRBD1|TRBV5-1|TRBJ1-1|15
CASSRGTVMNTEAFF
TGCGCCAGCAGCCGAGGGACAGTCATGAACACTGAAGCTTTCTTT
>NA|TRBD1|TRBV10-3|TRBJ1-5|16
CAISESGTGGEQPQHF
TGTGCCATCAGTGAGTCTGGGACAGGGGGAGAACAGCCCCAGCATTTT